The clone carrying this TCR beta chain was observed a handful of times. The antigen is not known. Amplification of TCR beta used genomic DNA extracted from peripheral blood. This entry is derived from a study of T cell repertoires in aging, cancer and after chemotherapy. Study findings and constraints: In each cancer cohort, median generation probability increased across chemotherapy, suggesting thymic output rebounded. Immunological memory after chemotherapy cannot be judged from the repertoire data.

A mixed TRB-A/B primer pool amplified rearranged TRB by multiplex touch-down PCR. TCRdb ran MiXCR on the multiplex PCR reads and lists one entry per CDR3 protein. Of about 9,600 distinct CDR3 sequences listed, less than 30% are singletons. This CDR3 contains 13 residues. Trimming stripped 1 base from V and 4 bases from J, with 7 bases between. Germline CDR1 is MNHEY and CDR2 is SMNVEV (reference sequence). The chain joins TRBV27 to TRBJ1-1; weak D call: TRBD1 (5 bases). Specimen: blood. The clonotype was recovered from a human donor in good health. The CDR3 loop is CASSLYRSTEAFF. In nucleotides, the CDR3 is TGTGCCAGCAGTTTATACAGGAGCACTGAAGCTTTCTTT.